A single sample is the source of the 17 T cell receptor beta chains below, sequenced in a study of T cells after yellow fever vaccination. A single record per CDR3 protein comes from TCRdb applying MiXCR to the 5' RACE reads. The table lists around 320,000 distinct CDR3 sequences, 9.5% to 12% of them singletons, with approximately 3% in the top ten. The sequences come from CD4+ T cells sorted from PBMCs, collected 45 days after the yellow fever booster vaccination. The receptors stem from a man aged 18 to 30 who received the YFV17D yellow fever vaccine.

The V call is TRBV20-1, the J call TRBJ1-2; 9 nucleotides align to TRBD1. With 5 bases clipped from V and 7 bases from J, the junction kept 11 bases outside the gene matches. CDR1 DFQATT and CDR2 SNEGSKA come from the germline V gene (reference sequence). This CDR3 contains 14 residues. The chain's CDR3 is CSARTQGAQSGYTF. The DNA of the CDR3 is TGCAGTGCTCGGACACAGGGGGCGCAATCTGGCTACACCTTC.

The V and J genes are TRBV5-1 and TRBJ2-7; a possible D gene is TRBD2 (6 bases). Per the germline V gene, CDR1 is SGHRS and CDR2 is YFSETQ. Trimming pared 0 bases from V and 0 bases from J, leaving 10 bases between. The CDR3 loop spans 15 amino acids. This CDR3 is CASSLVPGGSYEQYV. DNA for the CDR3: TGCGCCAGCAGCTTGGTGCCCGGGGGCTCCTACGAGCAGTACGTC.

The genes are TRBV5-1 and TRBJ1-1; the match to TRBD1 covers 10 bases. CDR1 and CDR2 from the germline V gene are SGHRS and YFSETQ. CDR3 length: 14 amino acids. V lost 2 bases and J lost 10; bases outside the gene matches: 8. The CDR3 loop is CASSFSGTGVAAFF. The CDR3 DNA reads TGCGCCAGCAGCTTCTCCGGGACAGGGGTCGCAGCTTTCTTT. The variable domain in full, with the rest retrieved from reference TRBV5-1 and TRBJ1-1, is KAGVTQTPRYLIKTRGQQVTLSCSPISGHRSVSWYQQTPGQGLQFLFEYFSETQRNKGNFPGRFSGRQFSNSRSEMNVSTLELGDSALYLCASSFSGTGVAAFFGQGTRLTVV.

As concerns this clonotype: One junction end does not reproduce the germline sequence, and a read error may be involved. This chain links TRBV4-3 with TRBJ2-2, with 10 nucleotides matching TRBD2. The CDR3 is 17 residues long. Looked up from germline, CDR1 is LGHNA and CDR2 is YSLEER. The CDR3 nucleotides read TGCGCCAGCAGCCAAGTTGGTAGCGGGGGGAACGCCGGGGAGCTGTTTTTT. Amino acids: CASSQVGSGGNAGELFF.

This clonotype has at least ten counts. The J gene is TRBJ1-1, the V gene TRBV5-1; D is possibly TRBD1 (6 bases). This CDR3 contains 15 residues. The V end was cut by 2 bases, the J end by 0 bases, with 11 bases between. Germline values: CDR1 SGHRS, CDR2 YFSETQ. The CDR3 DNA is TGCGCCAGCAGCTTCCTGGACAGCCTGAACACTGAAGCTTTCTTT. Amino acid sequence: CASSFLDSLNTEAFF.

This clonotype was detected many times. The CDR3 coding sequence is TGTGCCAGCAGTTACGACAGCAATCAGCCCCAGCATTTT. Translation: CASSYDSNQPQHF. V gene TRBV6-2 or TRBV6-3 combines with J gene TRBJ1-5; D remains ambiguous. Trimming shortened V by 2 bases and J by 1 base, and 3 bases separated the two germline ends. Germline assignment: CDR1 MNHEY and CDR2 SVGEGT. CDR3 length equals 13 residues.

The chain recombines TRBV7-2 with TRBJ2-7; TRBD2 matches 9 bases. Germline lookup yields CDR1 SGHTA and CDR2 FQGNSA. V shed 6 bases and J 3 bases; nucleotides not matched to a gene: 9. The length of the CDR3 is 15 residues. The CDR3 DNA reads TGTGCCAGCAGTTCCAATAGCGGGGGACTCTACGAGCAGTACTTC. Protein product: CASSSNSGGLYEQYF.

V usage is TRBV20-1 and J usage is TRBJ1-6; no clear D gene. Germline lookup yields CDR1 DFQATT and CDR2 SNEGSKA (reference sequence). The V and J ends lost 1 base and 9 bases respectively, with 7 bases between them. The CDR3 covers 12 residues. CDR3 nucleotide sequence: TGCAGTGCTAGAGCTCTGGGTTCACCCCTCCACTTT. Translation gives CSARALGSPLHF.

This clonotype was counted between two and nine times. The V gene is TRBV28, the J gene TRBJ1-1, with D possibly TRBD1 on 5 matching bases. V lost 6 bases, J lost 1 base, and 15 bases lay in between. The CDR3 contains 15 residues. Germline assignment: CDR1 MDHEN and CDR2 SYDVKM. In nucleotides, the CDR3 is TGTGCCAGCAGCGCGAGAGGTGGGGGGAACACTGAAGCTTTCTTT. Translating gives CASSARGGGNTEAFF.

This clonotype was detected only a few times. V is TRBV27 and J is TRBJ2-3, with no clear D. The germline V gene encodes CDR1 MNHEY and CDR2 SMNVEV (reference sequence). Trimming shortened V by 2 bases and J by 3 bases, and 6 bases separated the two germline ends. The CDR3 runs to 13 residues. The DNA for the CDR3 is TGTGCCAGCAGTTTAAAGATAACAGATACGCAGTATTTT. Translation: CASSLKITDTQYF.

This clonotype was found a few times. The V gene is TRBV12-3 or TRBV12-4, the J gene TRBJ2-7, with 7 bases lining up with TRBD1. After removal of 6 bases from V and 5 bases from J, the junction contained 10 bases not matched to a gene. The CDR3 consists of 14 residues. DNA of the CDR3: TGTGCCAGCAGCCGGGACGGTACAGGGGACGAGCAGTACTTC. Protein: CASSRDGTGDEQYF.

This clonotype was detected many times. V is TRBV5-1 and J is TRBJ2-5; D gene ambiguous. From germline, CDR1 is SGHRS and CDR2 YFSETQ. Trimming stripped 4 bases from V and 2 bases from J, with 6 bases between. This CDR3 spans 12 amino acids. The CDR3 sequence: CASSLEQETQYF. CDR3 in DNA: TGCGCCAGCAGCCTGGAACAAGAGACCCAGTACTTC.

The chain is built from TRBV19 and TRBJ1-2; no firm D call. The CDR3 contains 14 residues. V was shortened by 1 base and J by 6 bases, with 12 bases between the two germline ends. Germline values: CDR1 LNHDA, CDR2 SQIVND (reference sequence). CDR3 in DNA: TGTGCCAGTAGTATAGGTGCAGGTAGAGATGGCTACACCTTC. This encodes CASSIGAGRDGYTF. The full variable domain, completed using reference TRBV19 and TRBJ1-2, is DGGITQSPKYLFRKEGQNVTLSCEQNLNHDAMYWYRQDPGQGLRLIYYSQIVNDFQKGDIAEGYSVSREKKESFPLTVTSAQKNPTAFYLCASSIGAGRDGYTFGSGTRLTVV.

This clonotype was observed a handful of times. V usage is TRBV5-1 and J usage is TRBJ1-2, with 7 bases lining up with TRBD1. The V segment lost 3 bases and the J segment 6 bases; nucleotides outside the gene matches: 8. This CDR3 spans 14 amino acids. Per germline, CDR1 SGHRS and CDR2 YFSETQ. CDR3 DNA: TGCGCCAGCAGCTGGGGCGGGACAGCTAATGGCTACACCTTC. Its protein is CASSWGGTANGYTF.

This clonotype was counted many times. This chain joins TRBV4-1 and TRBJ2-7; 7 nucleotides align to TRBD1. Per the germline V gene, CDR1 is MGHRA and CDR2 is YSYEKL. The trim removed 0 bases at V and 5 bases at J, leaving 7 bases unmatched. This CDR3 has 15 residues. The CDR3 DNA sequence: TGCGCCAGCAGCCAAGATATTCGACAGGGCCACGAGCAGTACTTC. This translates into CASSQDIRQGHEQYF.

This clonotype has just a few counts. The chain employs TRBV7-9 and TRBJ2-3; 9 bases are a match to TRBD1. Looked up from germline, CDR1 is SEHNR and CDR2 is FQNEAQ (reference sequence). The CDR3 runs 13 residues. V shed 8 bases, J shed 3 bases, and the junction held 3 bases outside the gene matches. The CDR3 nucleotides read TGTGCCAGCTGCGGACAGGGGACAGATACGCAGTATTTT. It encodes CASCGQGTDTQYF.

The chain combines TRBV29-1 with TRBJ2-3, with TRBD2 matching over 9 bases. CDR3 length equals 14 residues. Losses at the gene ends were 7 bases for V and 5 bases for J; bases not matched to a gene: 10. From germline, CDR1 is SQVTM and CDR2 ANQGSEA. CDR3 protein: CSGSGGGAGDTQYF. The CDR3 nucleotides are TGCAGCGGTTCCGGCGGGGGGGCTGGAGATACGCAGTATTTT.